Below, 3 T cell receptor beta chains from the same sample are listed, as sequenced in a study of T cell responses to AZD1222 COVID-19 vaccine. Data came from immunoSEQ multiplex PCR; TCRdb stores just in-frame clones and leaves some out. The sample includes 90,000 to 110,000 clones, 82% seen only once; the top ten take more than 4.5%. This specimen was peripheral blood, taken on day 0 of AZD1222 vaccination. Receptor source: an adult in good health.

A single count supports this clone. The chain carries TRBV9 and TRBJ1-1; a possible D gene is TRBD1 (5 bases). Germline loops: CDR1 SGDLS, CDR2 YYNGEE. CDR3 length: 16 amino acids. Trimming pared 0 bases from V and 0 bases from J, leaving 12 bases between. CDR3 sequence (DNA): TGTGCCAGCAGCGTAGGAGCGAGGGGAGTGAACACTGAAGCTTTCTTT. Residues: CASSVGARGVNTEAFF.

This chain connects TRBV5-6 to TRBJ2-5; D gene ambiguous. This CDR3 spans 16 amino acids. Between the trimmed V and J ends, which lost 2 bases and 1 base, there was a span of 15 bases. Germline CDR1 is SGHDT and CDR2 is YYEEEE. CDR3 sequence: CASSLGGTNFQETQYF. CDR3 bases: TGTGCCAGCAGCTTAGGCGGAACTAACTTCCAAGAGACCCAGTACTTC.

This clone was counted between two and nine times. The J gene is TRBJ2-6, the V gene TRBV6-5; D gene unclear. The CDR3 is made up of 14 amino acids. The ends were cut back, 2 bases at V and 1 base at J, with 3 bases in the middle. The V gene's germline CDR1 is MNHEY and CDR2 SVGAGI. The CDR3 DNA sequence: TGTGCCAGCAGTTACGGATCTGGGGCCAACGTCCTGACTTTC. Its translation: CASSYGSGANVLTF.